The next 9 T cell receptor beta chains were all read from a single sample in a study of Ad26.COV2.S vaccination and SARS-CoV-2 variants. Treatment described: 15 to 20 received Ad26.COV2.S at low or high dose, single or two shots; 5 received placebo; per-sample allocation not given. All samples were drawn on day 63, counting from the first vaccine or placebo injection. Some clones are missing from TCRdb's copy, which holds only in-frame ones; the method was immunoSEQ multiplex PCR. This sample has a few hundred thousand clones, with around 82% found just once. Sample: peripheral blood, taken in a trial of Ad26.COV2.S vaccine versus placebo. These receptors all stem from a person aged 18 to 65 who received the Ad26.COV2.S COVID-19 vaccine or a placebo.

The chain is built from TRBV7-2 and TRBJ1-6, with 9 nucleotides matching TRBD1. This CDR3 region has 16 residues. Trimming removed 4 bases from V and 9 bases from J; junction bases left unmatched: 10. The germline V gene has CDR1 SGHTA and CDR2 FQGNSA. Here the CDR3 reads CASSWQTGTGSSPLHF. The DNA of the CDR3 is TGTGCCAGCAGCTGGCAAACCGGGACAGGGAGTTCACCCCTCCACTTT. Combining the CDR3 with reference TRBV7-2 and TRBJ1-6 gives the whole variable domain GAGVSQSPSNKVTEKGKDVELRCDPISGHTALYWYRQSLGQGLEFLIYFQGNSAPDKSGLPSDRFSAERTGGSVSTLTIQRTQQEDSAVYLCASSWQTGTGSSPLHFGNGTRLTVT.

The chain combines TRBV5-4 with TRBJ2-5; 12 bases line up with TRBD2. Germline V CDR1 and CDR2: SGHNT, YYREEE (reference sequence). The CDR3 length is 16 residues. V shed 4 bases, J shed 8 bases, and the junction held 12 bases outside the gene matches. The CDR3 sequence: CASSLRTSGDKNTQYF. CDR3 DNA sequence: TGTGCCAGCAGCCTACGGACTAGCGGGGATAAGAATACCCAGTACTTC. Together with reference TRBV5-4 and TRBJ2-5, the CDR3 gives the full variable domain: ETGVTQSPTHLIKTRGQQVTLRCSSQSGHNTVSWYQQALGQGPQFIFQYYREEENGRGNFPPRFSGLQFPNYSSELNVNALELDDSALYLCASSLRTSGDKNTQYFGPGTRLLVL.

This clone was seen only a few times. V gene TRBV24-1 combines with J gene TRBJ2-2; the D gene could be TRBD1 or TRBD2 (5 bases each). The CDR3 spans 14 residues. Trimming stripped 5 bases from V and 4 bases from J, with 10 bases between. Germline V lookup: CDR1 KGHDR, CDR2 SFDVKD. The CDR3 protein is CATSAKGSTGELFF. Written as DNA, the CDR3 is TGTGCCACCAGTGCTAAGGGGAGCACCGGGGAGCTGTTTTTT.

J is TRBJ2-2 and V is TRBV5-4; D is possibly TRBD2 (6 bases). V lost 4 bases and J lost 0, with 10 bases in between. There are 15 residues in the CDR3. The V gene's germline CDR1 is SGHNT and CDR2 YYREEE (reference sequence). For the CDR3, the DNA is TGTGCCAGCAGCCAGACTAGGGCGAACACCGGGGAGCTGTTTTTT. Translation gives CASSQTRANTGELFF.

The chain combines TRBV7-3 with TRBJ2-3, with 13 bases that match TRBD2. The CDR3 length is 17 residues. The ends lost 1 base at V and 1 base at J; junction bases unmatched: 2. CDR1 SGHTA and CDR2 FQGTGA come from the germline V gene. The CDR3 spells CASSLSGTSGGTDTQYF. CDR3 nucleotides: TGTGCCAGCAGCTTAAGTGGGACTAGCGGGGGCACAGATACGCAGTATTTT.

The chain couples TRBV7-2 to TRBJ1-2, with 7 positions matching TRBD1. CDR1 and CDR2 (germline): SGHTA, FQGNSA. The CDR3 covers 15 residues. V was pared by 5 bases and J by 7 bases, with 13 bases of the junction left unmatched. Written as DNA, the CDR3 is TGTGCCAGCAGCAGTAGACAGGGCCGGCAATCTGGCTACACCTTC. Translation gives CASSSRQGRQSGYTF.

The chain carries TRBV6-6 and TRBJ2-6; maybe TRBD2 (5 bases). V was clipped by 6 bases and J by 1 base, with 10 bases between them. The CDR3 has 15 amino acids. Germline CDR1 is MNHNY and CDR2 is SVGAGI (reference sequence). The CDR3 bases are TGTGCCAGCAGGCAAAGGGAGTCTGGGGCCAACGTCCTGACTTTC. Translating it yields CASRQRESGANVLTF.

V and J are TRBV5-1 and TRBJ2-1, with no clear D. V gave up 4 bases and J gave up 7 bases, with 12 bases separating them. The CDR3 loop spans 13 amino acids. The germline CDR1 and CDR2 sequences are SGHRS and YFSETQ. CDR3 DNA: TGCGCCAGCAGCATTGTCCCCAAGAATGAGCAGTTCTTC. It translates to CASSIVPKNEQFF.

The rearrangement links TRBV27 to TRBJ2-4; a possible D gene is TRBD2 (6 bases). The CDR3 is 17 amino acids. V dropped 4 bases and J dropped 1 base, with 17 bases sitting between them. Germline V lookup: CDR1 MNHEY, CDR2 SMNVEV (reference sequence). CDR3 in DNA: TGTGCCAGCAGTTCCCCCGGGAGCCTCTCCGCCAAAAACATTCAGTACTTC. Translated: CASSSPGSLSAKNIQYF.